These 17 T cell receptor beta chains came from one sample sequenced in a study of blood T cell repertoires in COVID-19. Sequencing used immunoSEQ multiplex PCR; TCRdb keeps in-frame clones, though not all of them. The data show some 110,000 clones, with 60% to 80% seen just once and approximately 5.9% held by the top ten. Material: peripheral blood. The source is an elderly man with COVID-19, enrolled during active disease.

The DNA for the CDR3 is TGTGCCAGCAGTCCGTATGGTTCGGCTGGAAACACCATATATTTT. This sequence encodes CASSPYGSAGNTIYF. J is TRBJ1-3 and V is TRBV28; D gene uncertain. V lost 5 bases, J lost 2 bases, and 13 bases lay in between. The CDR3 sequence is 15 residues long. Per germline, CDR1 MDHEN and CDR2 SYDVKM.

J is TRBJ1-4 and V is TRBV18, with TRBD1 matching 10 bases. V trimming: 2 bases; J trimming: 7 bases; junction bases outside the gene matches: 1. The CDR3 totals 14 residues. Germline lookup yields CDR1 KGHSH and CDR2 LQKENI. CDR3 sequence (DNA): TGTGCCAGCTCACCAGACAGGGGGCGTGAAAAACTGTTTTTT. Translating it yields CASSPDRGREKLFF.

The chain is built from TRBV7-6 and TRBJ2-7, with 7 bases lining up with TRBD1. This CDR3 spans 16 amino acids. Per the germline V gene, CDR1 is SGHVS and CDR2 is FNYEAQ. V shed 1 base and J 6 bases; nucleotides not matched to a gene: 12. For the CDR3, the DNA is TGTGCCAGCAGCTTAGAGCGGCCAGACAGGGAGCCCGAGCAGTACTTC. Translated: CASSLERPDREPEQYF.

The chain combines TRBV4-1 with TRBJ2-1, with 10 bases that match TRBD2. CDR3 length: 15 residues. Trimming took 0 bases from V and 15 from J; bases not matched to a gene: 11. In germline, CDR1 is MGHRA, CDR2 YSYEKL. In nucleotides, the CDR3 is TGCGCCAGCAGCCAAGAAGGAGCGGGAGGGCCTCACCGGTTCTTC. It specifies CASSQEGAGGPHRFF.

The chain has TRBV11-2 and TRBJ1-4; 7 nucleotides align to TRBD1. J lost 2 bases, V lost 5 bases, and 2 bases had no gene match. The CDR3 consists of 14 residues. CDR1 and CDR2 (germline): SGHAT, FQNNGV. The CDR3 region has the DNA TGTGCCAGCAGCCGGGGACAGACTAATGAAAAACTGTTTTTT. Translating gives CASSRGQTNEKLFF.

The V and J genes are TRBV29-1 and TRBJ1-1; possible D gene TRBD1, 6 bases. This CDR3 has 14 residues. The germline V and J ends were trimmed by 5 bases and 1 base, with 14 bases remaining between them. Per germline, CDR1 SQVTM and CDR2 ANQGSEA. The CDR3 here is CSVTPGHKNTEAFF. The CDR3, as DNA: TGCAGCGTTACTCCGGGACACAAGAACACTGAAGCTTTCTTT. Full variable domain (outside the CDR3, taken from reference TRBV29-1 and TRBJ1-1): SAVISQKPSRDICQRGTSLTIQCQVDSQVTMMFWYRQQPGQSLTLIATANQGSEATYESGFVIDKFPISRPNLTFSTLTVSNMSPEDSSIYLCSVTPGHKNTEAFFGQGTRLTVV.

The chain links TRBV7-9 to TRBJ2-6; TRBD1 might be the D (5 bases). The CDR3 spans 15 residues. Trimming pared 8 bases from V and 0 bases from J, leaving 11 bases between. The V gene's germline CDR1 is SEHNR and CDR2 FQNEAQ (reference sequence). CDR3 sequence reads: CASPTANSGANVLTF. The CDR3 DNA reads TGTGCCAGCCCGACAGCCAACTCTGGGGCCAACGTCCTGACTTTC.

The chain employs TRBV6-1 and TRBJ1-5; the match to TRBD1 covers 9 bases. J lost 6 bases, V lost 0 bases, and 6 bases had no gene match. Germline assignment: CDR1 MNHNS and CDR2 SASEGT. The CDR3 has 16 amino acids. In nucleotides, the CDR3 is TGTGCCAGCAGTGAAGCTGGGACAGGGTATGGTCAGCCCCAGCATTTT. Translation: CASSEAGTGYGQPQHF.

This chain links TRBV7-9 with TRBJ2-1; D is uncertain. The ends were cut back, 2 bases at V and 5 bases at J, with 7 bases in the middle. The germline CDR1 and CDR2 sequences are SEHNR and FQNEAQ (reference sequence). This CDR3 spans 13 amino acids. The CDR3 DNA reads TGTGCCAGCAGCTTATTCCAGGACAATGAGCAGTTCTTC. This sequence encodes CASSLFQDNEQFF.

This clone appeared once. The rearrangement joins TRBV6-5 to TRBJ2-3; the D gene is possibly TRBD1 (6 bases). The germline V gene encodes CDR1 MNHEY and CDR2 SVGAGI. With 4 bases removed from V and 2 bases from J, the gap between germline ends came to 10 bases. The CDR3 loop spans 14 amino acids. CDR3 region: CASSSPGHTDTQYF. The CDR3 DNA follows: TGTGCCAGCAGTTCGCCGGGACACACAGATACGCAGTATTTT.

This chain connects TRBV4-2 to TRBJ1-5; D is ambiguous. The CDR3 is 14 residues long. V lost 1 base and J 3 bases, leaving 7 bases between the germline ends. Looked up from germline, CDR1 is LGHNA and CDR2 is YNFKEQ. The CDR3 region is CASSQGTFNQPQHF. DNA of the CDR3: TGTGCCAGCAGCCAAGGAACATTCAATCAGCCCCAGCATTTT.

The chain combines TRBV18 with TRBJ1-6; 7 nucleotides line up with TRBD1. After removal of 3 bases from V and 8 bases from J, the junction contained 1 base not matched to a gene. Per germline, CDR1 KGHSH and CDR2 LQKENI. The CDR3 covers 13 residues. CDR3 in amino acids: CASSPGTDSPLHF. CDR3 DNA sequence: TGTGCCAGCTCACCCGGGACAGATTCACCCCTCCACTTT. Filled out from reference TRBV18 and TRBJ1-6, the complete variable domain reads NAGVMQNPRHLVRRRGQEARLRCSPMKGHSHVYWYRQLPEEGLKFMVYLQKENIIDESGMPKERFSAEFPKEGPSILRIQQVVRGDSAAYFCASSPGTDSPLHFGNGTRLTVT.

This chain joins TRBV4-2 and TRBJ1-1; D not resolved. V was pared by 1 base and J by 8 bases, with 11 bases between. CDR1 is LGHNA, CDR2 YNFKEQ, per germline. This CDR3 region has 13 residues. The CDR3 region is CASSQGQASEAFF. Here the CDR3 DNA reads TGTGCCAGCAGCCAAGGGCAGGCGTCAGAAGCTTTCTTT.

This clone was counted a few times. The rearrangement joins TRBV5-4 to TRBJ2-1, with 7 bases identical to TRBD2. The CDR3 is made up of 15 amino acids. Per the germline V gene, CDR1 is SGHNT and CDR2 is YYREEE (reference sequence). V gave up 2 bases and J gave up 4 bases; unmatched junction bases: 6. CDR3 bases: TGTGCCAGCAGCTTTGCTAGCGGTCCTTACAATGAGCAGTTCTTC. Protein: CASSFASGPYNEQFF.

The chain couples TRBV24-1 to TRBJ2-3; D may be TRBD1 (5 bases). V lost 0 bases and J 9 bases, leaving 9 bases between the germline ends. CDR3 length: 13 amino acids. The V gene's germline CDR1 is KGHDR and CDR2 SFDVKD. CDR3 bases: TGTGCCACCAGTGATTTGAAGGGGTGGACGCAGTATTTT. It is translated as CATSDLKGWTQYF.

The chain is built from TRBV23-1 and TRBJ1-1, with D unresolved. TRBV23-1 is assigned to the ORF class and has an uncertain function. V was shortened by 7 bases and J by 11 bases, with 32 bases between the two germline ends. The CDR3 sequence is 17 residues long. Here the CDR3 reads CASKTAGRHKRRASAFF. The CDR3 DNA follows: TGCGCCAGCAAGACGGCGGGCCGACATAAGAGGCGGGCAAGTGCTTTCTTT.

The rearrangement uses TRBV6-5 and TRBJ2-7; 10 nucleotides line up with TRBD1. J lost 0 bases, V lost 2 bases, and 4 bases had no gene match. CDR1 and CDR2 (germline): MNHEY, SVGAGI. This CDR3 contains 16 residues. CDR3 protein: CASSYTGTGVSYEQYF. In nucleotides, the CDR3 is TGTGCCAGCAGTTACACTGGGACAGGGGTCTCCTACGAGCAGTACTTC.